This is a list of T cell receptor beta chains from one sample in a study of blood T cells in healthy people across ages. TCRdb reanalysed the 5' RACE reads using MiXCR and keeps one entry per CDR3 protein. This sample yields approximately 830,000 distinct CDR3 sequences, of which less than 80% are seen a single time; around 30% belongs to the top ten. Sequenced material: blood. Receptors originate from a man aged 30-40 years in good health. Each CDR3 is given without its conserved first and last residue. For some rows the clone size is stated as once, few or many, or as a class when expanded; others skip it.

j_call clone_size v_call cdr3_aa
TRBJ1-1 . TRBV20-1 STVGPNTEAF
TRBJ2-7 once TRBV29-1 SVPPGRGYEQY
TRBJ2-7 . TRBV12-3/TRBV12-4 ASSSGQAISYEQY
TRBJ2-2 . TRBV20-1 SAASDRTSPGELF
TRBJ2-5 . TRBV28 ATRGGQLQETQY
TRBJ2-1 once TRBV29-1 SAVGTQVYEQF
TRBJ1-5 . TRBV2 ASRGEQGPQPQH
TRBJ1-2 . TRBV7-2 ASSLAPRQADYGYT
TRBJ1-4 few TRBV25-1 ASTRGVGEKLF
. . TRBV6-2/TRBV6-3 ASSYAGSRDEQY
TRBJ2-7 few TRBV10-3 AITTNLASYEQY
TRBJ2-3 . TRBV20-1 SARLPVTDTQY
TRBJ2-6 . TRBV29-1 SVPGQDSGANVLT
TRBJ2-1 . TRBV7-3 ASSLRVGPGSYNEQF
TRBJ2-3 . TRBV13 ASSLGVTGGADTQY
TRBJ2-1 . TRBV9 ASSVVVSYNEQF
TRBJ2-5 . TRBV7-3 TSSHRLEETQY
TRBJ2-3 . TRBV20-1 SASKGIADTQY
TRBJ1-2 few TRBV9 ASSVGPGNYGYT
. . TRBV7-2 ASSTRQGLRTQY
. few TRBV4-3 ASSQEWGGSGGLNEQY
TRBJ1-5 . TRBV12-3/TRBV12-4 ASKRSNQPQH
TRBJ1-1 . TRBV10-3 AISESLGGGTEAF
TRBJ2-5 . TRBV20-1 SASGTQETQY
TRBJ2-7 few TRBV15 ATSRDHSGYEQY
. . TRBV5-4 ASSHPTQRETQY
TRBJ1-6 . TRBV5-1 ASSWVWTADTLH
TRBJ2-7 . TRBV2 ASGKGWGSTYEQY
. once TRBV6-2/TRBV6-3 ASSYPDRMEETQY
TRBJ2-3 . TRBV12-3/TRBV12-4 ASRFQTGPSTDTQY
TRBJ2-7 . TRBV11-2 ASSLVWVGSYEQY
TRBJ2-7 . TRBV7-2 ASSPITGPKFYEQY
TRBJ1-1 . TRBV6-6 ASILQGDEAF
TRBJ2-7 . TRBV7-9 ASSSRGLSYEQY
TRBJ2-7 many TRBV28 ASSPWTQGGWY
TRBJ2-7 . TRBV21-1 ASSNSRGIYEQY
. few TRBV20-1 SARGDRTYEQY
TRBJ2-7 . TRBV27 ASSLRRNPGSSYEQY
TRBJ2-3 . TRBV20-1 SAKNGLRVAGVTDTQY
TRBJ2-7 . TRBV20-1 SASWLAGGKSSYEQY
TRBJ2-7 . TRBV6-5 ASSQGQIQSYEQY
TRBJ2-7 . TRBV4-2 ASSQARGVHYEQY
TRBJ1-1 . TRBV29-1 SVERTDIRTEAF
TRBJ2-3 . TRBV29-1 SVEDRQDTGTQY
TRBJ2-1 few TRBV2 ASSTSGVKDEQF
TRBJ2-5 . TRBV3-1 ASSLLHGLAGAETQY
TRBJ1-6 once TRBV12-3/TRBV12-4 ASSSHGTGKVGALH
TRBJ2-7 few TRBV18 ASSPRSGGNMAYEQY
TRBJ1-2 . TRBV27 ASSLDPGTYGYT